This entry describes one TCR beta chain. What it binds is unknown. The PCR ran on 60 Vbeta and 13 Jbeta primers. Original methodology: About 10 million shared chains were among 65 million to 85 million unique TCR beta chains counted in a later analysis. TCRdb keeps only in-frame clones here, not all; method: immunoSEQ multiplex PCR. Clone size and V and J calls were adopted from that table, with D and trimming inferred from the DNA. The sample table includes around 50,000 clones. The data were taken from a study of cytomegalovirus exposure and HLA in healthy donors. Study-wide findings and caveats: In a later analysis, V- and J-gene trimming of beta chains associated with a DCLRE1C missense variant, replicated independently. High specificity and sensitivity for cytomegalovirus status were reported for the classifier. Cytomegalovirus association was assigned to around 150 TCR beta chains.

Germline V gene lookup returns CDR1 MNHEY and CDR2 SVGAGI. This CDR3 spans 15 amino acids. V lost 4 bases to trimming and J lost 3 bases; unmatched junction nucleotides: 6. This chain joins TRBV6-5 and TRBJ2-5; 9 nucleotides align to TRBD2. The source is a male donor in good health and CMV-seronegative. Sequencing was done on a sample of PBMCs. CDR3 bases: TGTGCCAGCAGTTCCGCGGCTAGCGGGGAAGAGACCCAGTACTTC. This gives the protein CASSSAASGEETQYF.